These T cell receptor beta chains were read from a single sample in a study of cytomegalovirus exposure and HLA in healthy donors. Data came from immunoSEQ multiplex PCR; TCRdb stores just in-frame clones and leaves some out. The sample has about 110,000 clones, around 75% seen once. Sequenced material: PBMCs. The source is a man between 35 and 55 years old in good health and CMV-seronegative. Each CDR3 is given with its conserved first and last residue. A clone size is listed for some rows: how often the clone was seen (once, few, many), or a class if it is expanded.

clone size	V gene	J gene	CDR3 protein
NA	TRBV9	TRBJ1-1	CASSKGGGTEAFF
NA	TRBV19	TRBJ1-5	CASTVTGGLSNQPQHF
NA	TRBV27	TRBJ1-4	CASSLNLQGAWEKLFF
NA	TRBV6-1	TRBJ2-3	CASSEAAGGPDTQYF
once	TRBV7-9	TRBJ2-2	CASSLVGPSGAGELFF
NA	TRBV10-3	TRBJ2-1	CAISTRTPGEQFF
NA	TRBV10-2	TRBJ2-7	CATTRDSVSEQYF
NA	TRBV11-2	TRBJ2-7	CASSLGPSGGHEQYF
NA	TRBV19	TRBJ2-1	CASSNRVRGVEQFF
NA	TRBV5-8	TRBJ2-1	CASSLRTGTVDEQFF
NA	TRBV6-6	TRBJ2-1	CASSYLERTSGGEQFF
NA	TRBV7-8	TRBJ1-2	CASSPQENYGYTF
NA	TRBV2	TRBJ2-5	CASTPGTGQETQYF
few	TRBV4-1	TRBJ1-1	CASSRGQGGTEAFF
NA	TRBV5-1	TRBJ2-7	CASSLEDRGVDEQYF
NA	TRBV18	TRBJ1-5	CASSPGQGIEQPQHF